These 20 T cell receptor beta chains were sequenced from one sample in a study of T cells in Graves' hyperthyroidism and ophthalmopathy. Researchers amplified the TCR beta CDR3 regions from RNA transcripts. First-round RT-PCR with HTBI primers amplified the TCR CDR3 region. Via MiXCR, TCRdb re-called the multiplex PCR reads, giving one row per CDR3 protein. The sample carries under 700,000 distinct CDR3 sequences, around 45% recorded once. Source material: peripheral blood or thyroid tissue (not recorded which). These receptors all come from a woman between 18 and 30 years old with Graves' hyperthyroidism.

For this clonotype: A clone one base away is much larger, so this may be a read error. Here the CDR3 DNA reads TGTGCCAGCATCGGACGGGGGACCCAGTACTTC. Amino acids: CASIGRGTQYF. The rearrangement uses TRBV2 and TRBJ2-5; D perhaps matches TRBD2 (5 bases). CDR3 length: 11 residues. Germline-derived CDR1 and CDR2 are SNHLY and FYNNEI. Trimming removed 7 bases at V and 7 bases at J, with 10 bases between.

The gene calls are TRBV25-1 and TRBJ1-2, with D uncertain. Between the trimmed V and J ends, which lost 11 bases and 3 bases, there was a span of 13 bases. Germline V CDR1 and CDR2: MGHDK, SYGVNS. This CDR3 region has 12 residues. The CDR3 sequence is CAAARDYYGYTF. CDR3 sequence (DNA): TGTGCCGCCGCCCGGGATTACTATGGCTACACCTTC.

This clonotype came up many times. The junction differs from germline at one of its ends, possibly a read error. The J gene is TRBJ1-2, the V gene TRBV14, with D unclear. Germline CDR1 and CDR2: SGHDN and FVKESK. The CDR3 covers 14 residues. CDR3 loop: CASSQADYNYGYTF. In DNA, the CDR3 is TGTGCCAGCAGTCAAGCAGACTACAACTATGGCTACACCTTC.

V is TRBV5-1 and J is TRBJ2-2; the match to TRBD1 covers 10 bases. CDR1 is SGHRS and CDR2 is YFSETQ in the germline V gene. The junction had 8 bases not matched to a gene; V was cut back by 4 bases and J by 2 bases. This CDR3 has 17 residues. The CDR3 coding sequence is TGCGCCAGCAGCACCTATAGGGACAGGGGAAACACCGGGGAGCTGTTTTTT. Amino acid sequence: CASSTYRDRGNTGELFF.

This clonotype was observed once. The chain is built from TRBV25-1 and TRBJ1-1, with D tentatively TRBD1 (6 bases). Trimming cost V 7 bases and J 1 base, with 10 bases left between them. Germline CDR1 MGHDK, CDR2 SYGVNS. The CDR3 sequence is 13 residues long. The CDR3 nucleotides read TGTGCCAGCACCCAGACAGGGAACACTGAAGCTTTCTTT. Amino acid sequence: CASTQTGNTEAFF.

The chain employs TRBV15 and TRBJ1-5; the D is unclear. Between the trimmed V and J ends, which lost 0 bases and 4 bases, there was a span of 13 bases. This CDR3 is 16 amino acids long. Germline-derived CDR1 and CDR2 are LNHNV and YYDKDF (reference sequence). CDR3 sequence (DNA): TGTGCCACCAGCAGAGATGAGAGACGGAGGAATCAGCCCCAGCATTTT. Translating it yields CATSRDERRRNQPQHF. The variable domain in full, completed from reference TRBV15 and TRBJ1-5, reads DAMVIQNPRYQVTQFGKPVTLSCSQTLNHNVMYWYQQKSSQAPKLLFHYYDKDFNNEADTPDNFQSRRPNTSFCFLDIRSPGLGDTAMYLCATSRDERRRNQPQHFGDGTRLSIL.

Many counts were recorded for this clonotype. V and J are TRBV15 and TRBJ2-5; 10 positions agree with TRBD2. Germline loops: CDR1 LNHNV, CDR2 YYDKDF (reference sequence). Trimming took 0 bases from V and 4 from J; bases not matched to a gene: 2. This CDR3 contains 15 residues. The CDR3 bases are TGTGCCACCAGCAGAGATAGACTAGCGGGAGAGACCCAGTACTTC. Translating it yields CATSRDRLAGETQYF.

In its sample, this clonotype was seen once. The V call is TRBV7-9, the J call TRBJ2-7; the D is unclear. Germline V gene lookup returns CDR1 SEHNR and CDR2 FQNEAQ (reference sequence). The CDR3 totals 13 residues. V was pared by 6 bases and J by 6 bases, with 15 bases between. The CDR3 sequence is CASRTGYPSEQYF. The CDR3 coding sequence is TGTGCCAGCAGGACTGGCTATCCGAGCGAGCAGTACTTC.

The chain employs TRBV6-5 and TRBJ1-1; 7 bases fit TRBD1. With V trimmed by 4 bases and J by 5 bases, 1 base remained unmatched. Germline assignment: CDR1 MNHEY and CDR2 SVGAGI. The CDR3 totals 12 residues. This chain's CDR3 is CASSWGQTEAFF. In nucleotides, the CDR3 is TGTGCCAGCAGTTGGGGACAGACTGAAGCTTTCTTT.

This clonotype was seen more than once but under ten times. The CDR3 nucleotides read TGTGCCAGCAGTGGACTAGAGGAGGGGTACGAGCAGTACTTC. Amino acids: CASSGLEEGYEQYF. This chain joins TRBV7-9 and TRBJ2-7; 7 nucleotides match TRBD2. Trimming at V came to 6 bases and at J to 4 bases, leaving 9 bases not matched to a gene. The germline V gene has CDR1 SEHNR and CDR2 FQNEAQ (reference sequence). This CDR3 is 14 amino acids long.

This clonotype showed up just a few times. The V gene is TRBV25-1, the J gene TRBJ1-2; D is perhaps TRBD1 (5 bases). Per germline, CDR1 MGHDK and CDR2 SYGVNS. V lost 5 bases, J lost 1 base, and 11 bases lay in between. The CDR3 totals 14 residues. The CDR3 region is CASSQRGSNYGYTF. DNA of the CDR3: TGTGCCAGCAGTCAAAGGGGCAGTAACTATGGCTACACCTTC.

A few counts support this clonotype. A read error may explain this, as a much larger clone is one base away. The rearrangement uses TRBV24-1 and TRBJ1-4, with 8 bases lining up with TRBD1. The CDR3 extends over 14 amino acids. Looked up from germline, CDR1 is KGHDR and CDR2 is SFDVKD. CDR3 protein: CAASATGESEKLFF. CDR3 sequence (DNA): TGTGCCGCCAGTGCGACAGGGGAAAGCGAAAAACTGTTTTTT.

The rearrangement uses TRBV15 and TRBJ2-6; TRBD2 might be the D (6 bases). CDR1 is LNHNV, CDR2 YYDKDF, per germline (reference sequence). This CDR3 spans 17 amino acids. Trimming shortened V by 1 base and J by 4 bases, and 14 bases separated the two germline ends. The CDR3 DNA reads TGTGCCACCAGCAGAGCGGGAGTCTTCCCAGGGGCCAACGTCCTGACTTTC. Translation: CATSRAGVFPGANVLTF.

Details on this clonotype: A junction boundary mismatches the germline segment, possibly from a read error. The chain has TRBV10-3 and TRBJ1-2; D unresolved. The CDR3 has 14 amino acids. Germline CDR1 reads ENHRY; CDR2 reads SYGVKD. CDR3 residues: CAISDPGRAYGYIF. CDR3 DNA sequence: TGTGCCATCAGTGACCCCGGGCGCGCCTATGGCTACATCTTC.

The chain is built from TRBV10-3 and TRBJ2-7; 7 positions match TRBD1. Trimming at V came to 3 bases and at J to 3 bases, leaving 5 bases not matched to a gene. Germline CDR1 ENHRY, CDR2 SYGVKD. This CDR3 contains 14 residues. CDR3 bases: TGTGCCATCAGTGATCCGGGACAGATCTACGAGCAGTACTTC. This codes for CAISDPGQIYEQYF.

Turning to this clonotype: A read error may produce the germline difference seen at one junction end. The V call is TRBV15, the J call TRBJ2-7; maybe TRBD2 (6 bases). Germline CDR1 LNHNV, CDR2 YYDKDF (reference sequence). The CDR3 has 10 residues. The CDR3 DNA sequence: TGTGCCACCAGCGGGGCGCGGGGAAGCTTC. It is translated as CATSGARGSF.

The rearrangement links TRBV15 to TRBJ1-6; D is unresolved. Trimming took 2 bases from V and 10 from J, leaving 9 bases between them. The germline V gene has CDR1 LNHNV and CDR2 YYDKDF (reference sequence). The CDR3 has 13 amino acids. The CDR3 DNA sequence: TGTGCCACCAGCAGACCGGCAGCGTCACCCCTCCACTTT. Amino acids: CATSRPAASPLHF. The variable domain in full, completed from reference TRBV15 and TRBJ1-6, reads DAMVIQNPRYQVTQFGKPVTLSCSQTLNHNVMYWYQQKSSQAPKLLFHYYDKDFNNEADTPDNFQSRRPNTSFCFLDIRSPGLGDTAMYLCATSRPAASPLHFGNGTRLTVT.

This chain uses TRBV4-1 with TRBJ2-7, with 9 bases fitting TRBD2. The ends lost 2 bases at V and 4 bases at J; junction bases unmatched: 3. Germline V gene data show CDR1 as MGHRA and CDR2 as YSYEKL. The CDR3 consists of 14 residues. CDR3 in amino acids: CASSQTGLAYEQYF. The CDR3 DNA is TGCGCCAGCAGCCAAACGGGACTAGCATACGAGCAGTACTTC.

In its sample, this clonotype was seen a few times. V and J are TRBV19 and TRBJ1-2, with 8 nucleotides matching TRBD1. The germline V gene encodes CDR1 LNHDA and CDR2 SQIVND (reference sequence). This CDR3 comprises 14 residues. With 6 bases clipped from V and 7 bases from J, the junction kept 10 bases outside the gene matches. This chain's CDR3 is CASSETGGKSGYTF. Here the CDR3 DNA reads TGTGCCAGTAGCGAAACAGGGGGGAAGAGTGGCTACACCTTC. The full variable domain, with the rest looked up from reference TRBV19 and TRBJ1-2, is DGGITQSPKYLFRKEGQNVTLSCEQNLNHDAMYWYRQDPGQGLRLIYYSQIVNDFQKGDIAEGYSVSREKKESFPLTVTSAQKNPTAFYLCASSETGGKSGYTFGSGTRLTVV.

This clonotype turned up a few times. Here the CDR3 DNA reads TGTGCCAGCAGCCCCCATGTGGAAGCTTTCTTT. Translating gives CASSPHVEAFF. The chain links TRBV6-6 to TRBJ1-1; D gene ambiguous. Germline CDR1 reads MNHNY; CDR2 reads SVGAGI (reference sequence). Trimming left V 6 bases short and J 8 bases short, with 10 bases between. There are 11 residues in the CDR3.